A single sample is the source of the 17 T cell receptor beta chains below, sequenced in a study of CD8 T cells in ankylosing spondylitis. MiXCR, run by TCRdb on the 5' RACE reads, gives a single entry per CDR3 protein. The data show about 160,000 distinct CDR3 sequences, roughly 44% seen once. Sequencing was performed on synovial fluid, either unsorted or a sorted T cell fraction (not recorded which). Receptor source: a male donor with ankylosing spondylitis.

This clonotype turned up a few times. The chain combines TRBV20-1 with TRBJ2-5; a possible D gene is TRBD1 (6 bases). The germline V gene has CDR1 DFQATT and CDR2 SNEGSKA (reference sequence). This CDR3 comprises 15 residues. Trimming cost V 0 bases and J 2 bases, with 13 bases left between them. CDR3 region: CSARDDPGTQETQYF. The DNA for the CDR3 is TGCAGTGCTAGAGATGACCCCGGGACACAAGAGACCCAGTACTTC.

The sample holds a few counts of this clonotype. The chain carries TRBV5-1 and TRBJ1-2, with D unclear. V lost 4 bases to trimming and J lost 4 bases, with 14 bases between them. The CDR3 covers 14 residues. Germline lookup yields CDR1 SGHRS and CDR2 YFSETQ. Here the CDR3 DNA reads TGCGCCAGCAGCGTCGTTTCGTCTTCCTATGGCTACACCTTC. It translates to CASSVVSSSYGYTF.

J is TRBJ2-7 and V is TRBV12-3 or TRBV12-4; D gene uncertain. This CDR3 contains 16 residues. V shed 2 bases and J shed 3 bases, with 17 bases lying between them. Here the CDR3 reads CASSLRQPTMSYEQYF. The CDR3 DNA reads TGTGCCAGCAGTTTAAGGCAGCCCACTATGAGCTACGAGCAGTACTTC.

The CDR3 is CASSQDRLAGATDTQYF. CDR3 in DNA: TGCGCCAGCAGCCAAGATCGACTAGCGGGGGCCACAGATACGCAGTATTTT. The V call is TRBV4-1, the J call TRBJ2-3; 12 nucleotides align to TRBD2. J gave up 2 bases and V 0 bases, and 3 bases lay outside the gene matches. The germline V gene has CDR1 MGHRA and CDR2 YSYEKL. The CDR3 length is 17 residues.

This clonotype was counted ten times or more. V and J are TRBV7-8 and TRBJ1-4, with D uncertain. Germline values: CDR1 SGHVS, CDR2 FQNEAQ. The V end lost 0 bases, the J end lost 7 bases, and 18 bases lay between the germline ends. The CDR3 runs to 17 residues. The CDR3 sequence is CASSLAPLSAKSEKLFF. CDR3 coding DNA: TGTGCCAGCAGCTTAGCGCCTCTCTCTGCCAAGAGTGAAAAACTGTTTTTT.

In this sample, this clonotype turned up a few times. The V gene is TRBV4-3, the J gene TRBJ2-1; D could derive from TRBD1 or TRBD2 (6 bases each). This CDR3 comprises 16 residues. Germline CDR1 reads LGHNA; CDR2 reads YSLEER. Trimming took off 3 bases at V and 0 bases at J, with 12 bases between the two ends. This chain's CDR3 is CASSQGRGPSYNEQFF. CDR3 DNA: TGCGCCAGCAGCCAGGGCCGGGGGCCCTCCTACAATGAGCAGTTCTTC.

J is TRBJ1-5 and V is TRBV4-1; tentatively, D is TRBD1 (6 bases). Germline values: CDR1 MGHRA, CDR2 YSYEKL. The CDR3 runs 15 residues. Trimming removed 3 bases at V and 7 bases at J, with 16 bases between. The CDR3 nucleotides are TGCGCCAGCAGCCATATACAGGGAGCGGTCCAGCCCCAGCATTTT. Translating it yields CASSHIQGAVQPQHF.

Written as DNA, the CDR3 is TGTGCCAGCAGTTACTTGGGGCCTGGGGCCAACGTCCTGACTTTC. It translates to CASSYLGPGANVLTF. The V gene is TRBV6-2 or TRBV6-3, the J gene TRBJ2-6, with a tentative D call TRBD1 (5 bases). Germline loops: CDR1 MNHEY, CDR2 SVGEGT. V dropped 1 base and J dropped 2 bases, with 6 bases sitting between them. This CDR3 spans 15 amino acids.

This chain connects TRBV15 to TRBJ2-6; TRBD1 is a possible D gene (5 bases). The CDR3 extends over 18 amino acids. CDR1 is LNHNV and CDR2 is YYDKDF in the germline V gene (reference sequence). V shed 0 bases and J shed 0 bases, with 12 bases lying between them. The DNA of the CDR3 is TGTGCCACCAGCAGAGATCTTGGGGCATACTCTGGGGCCAACGTCCTGACTTTC. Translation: CATSRDLGAYSGANVLTF.

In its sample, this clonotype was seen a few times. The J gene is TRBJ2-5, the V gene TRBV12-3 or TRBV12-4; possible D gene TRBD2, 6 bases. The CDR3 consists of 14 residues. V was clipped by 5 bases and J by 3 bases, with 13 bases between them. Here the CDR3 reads CASSHVGTEETQYF. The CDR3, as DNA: TGTGCCAGCAGTCATGTAGGGACTGAAGAGACCCAGTACTTC.

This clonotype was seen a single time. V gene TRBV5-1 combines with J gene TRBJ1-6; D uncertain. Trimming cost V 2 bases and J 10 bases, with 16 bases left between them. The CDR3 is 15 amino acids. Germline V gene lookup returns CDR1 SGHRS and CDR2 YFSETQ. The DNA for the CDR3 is TGCGCCAGCAGCTTCGTGGTTCGGGGAAACTCACCCCTCCACTTT. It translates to CASSFVVRGNSPLHF.

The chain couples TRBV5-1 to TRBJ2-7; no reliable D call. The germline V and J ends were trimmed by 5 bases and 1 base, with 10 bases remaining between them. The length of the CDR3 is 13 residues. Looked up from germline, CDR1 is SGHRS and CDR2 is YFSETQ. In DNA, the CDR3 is TGCGCCAGCAGGCTCACTTTGTCCTACGAGCAGTACTTC. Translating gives CASRLTLSYEQYF.

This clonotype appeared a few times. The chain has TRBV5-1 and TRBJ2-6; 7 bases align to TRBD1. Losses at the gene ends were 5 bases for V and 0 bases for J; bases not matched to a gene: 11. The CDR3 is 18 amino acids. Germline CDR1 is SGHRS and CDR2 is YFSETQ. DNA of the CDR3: TGCGCCAGCAGACGCCCCGGGACAGAAGCCTCTGGGGCCAACGTCCTGACTTTC. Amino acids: CASRRPGTEASGANVLTF.

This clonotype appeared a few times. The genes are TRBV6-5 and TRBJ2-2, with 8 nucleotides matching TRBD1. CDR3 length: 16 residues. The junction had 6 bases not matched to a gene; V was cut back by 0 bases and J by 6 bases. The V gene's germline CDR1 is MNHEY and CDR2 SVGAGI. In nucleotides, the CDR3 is TGTGCCAGCAGTTACTCGACAGGGGATGGTCCCGGGGAGCTGTTTTTT. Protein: CASSYSTGDGPGELFF.

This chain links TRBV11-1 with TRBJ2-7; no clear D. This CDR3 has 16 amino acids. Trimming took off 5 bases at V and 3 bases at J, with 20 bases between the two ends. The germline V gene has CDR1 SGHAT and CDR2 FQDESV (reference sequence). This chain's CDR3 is CASSDSLDRHLYEQYF. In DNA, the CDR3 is TGTGCCAGCAGCGACTCCTTGGACCGACACCTCTACGAGCAGTACTTC.

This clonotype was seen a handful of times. The chain's CDR3 is CSVVANTEAFF. The CDR3 DNA is TGCAGCGTTGTAGCAAACACTGAAGCTTTCTTT. The genes are TRBV29-1 and TRBJ1-1; D remains ambiguous. Germline values: CDR1 SQVTM, CDR2 ANQGSEA. Trimming took 4 bases from V and 2 from J, leaving 5 bases between them. The CDR3 is made up of 11 amino acids.

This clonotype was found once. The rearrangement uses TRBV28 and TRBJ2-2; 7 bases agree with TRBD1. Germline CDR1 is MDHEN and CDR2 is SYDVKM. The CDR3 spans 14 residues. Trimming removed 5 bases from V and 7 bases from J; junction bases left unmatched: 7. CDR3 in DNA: TGTGCCAGCAGTATTACGACAGGGTACGGGGAGCTGTTTTTT. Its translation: CASSITTGYGELFF.